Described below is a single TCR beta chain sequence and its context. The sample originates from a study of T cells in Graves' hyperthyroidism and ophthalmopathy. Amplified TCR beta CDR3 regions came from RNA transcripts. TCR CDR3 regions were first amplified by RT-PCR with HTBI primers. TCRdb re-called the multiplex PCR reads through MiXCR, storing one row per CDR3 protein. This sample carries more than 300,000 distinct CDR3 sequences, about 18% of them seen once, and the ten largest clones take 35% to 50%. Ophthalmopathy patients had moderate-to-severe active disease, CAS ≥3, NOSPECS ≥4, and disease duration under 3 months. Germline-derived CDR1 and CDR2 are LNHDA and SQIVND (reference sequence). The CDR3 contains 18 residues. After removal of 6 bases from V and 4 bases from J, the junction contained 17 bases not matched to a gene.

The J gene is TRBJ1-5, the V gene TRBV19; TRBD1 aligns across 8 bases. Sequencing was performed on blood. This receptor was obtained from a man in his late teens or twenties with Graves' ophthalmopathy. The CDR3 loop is CASSPLPWAGGLNQPQHF. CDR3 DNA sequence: TGTGCCAGTAGCCCACTTCCCTGGGCAGGGGGCCTGAATCAGCCCCAGCATTTT.